This paragraph covers one TCR beta chain sequence. Its antigen target is currently unknown. There are no base qualities to consult, and no much larger clone falls within one base. Cut back by 7 bases and 11 bases, the V and J ends lie 20 bases apart. The CDR3 holds 14 amino acids from the cysteine to the phenylalanine. The sequence is cut down to CDR3 DNA, 42 bases in frame from base 1. Based on the germline V gene, the CDR1 and CDR2 sequences are MDHEN and SYDVKM. This specimen belongs to a study of OX40 agonist ivuxolimab in advanced cancers. With regard to the full study: The costimulatory receptor OX40 (CD134) was targeted by ivuxolimab, a fully human IgG2 agonistic monoclonal antibody. Intravenous ivuxolimab was administered to patients every 2 weeks at six dose levels: 0.01, 0.1, 0.3, 1.5, 3 and 10 mg/kg. Of the approximately 53 patients in dose escalation, about 20 had hepatocellular carcinoma, about 15 had melanoma, 9 had renal cell carcinoma and 9 had head and neck cancer. In the dose-escalation cohort, 70% to 90% of patients were male, and the mean age was roughly 60 years with a range of roughly 23 to 90. Prior anti-PD-1, anti-PD-L1 or anti-CTLA-4 therapy was permitted, and about 40% of dose-escalation patients had received checkpoint inhibitors. Partial responses were achieved by three dose-escalation patients, of whom one had hepatocellular carcinoma and two had cutaneous melanoma. Peripheral TCRbeta sequencing was intended to test whether TCR sequence diversity was altered and clonal T-cell expansion was caused by ivuxolimab. The paper describes the monotherapy dose-escalation part (N of about 52 patients) of the phase I trial of ivuxolimab.

Study-wide conclusions, independent of this receptor: Antigen specificity was not determined for the clonally expanded peripheral T cells. Low levels of normalized T-cell clonal expansion were also shown by some nonresponding patients. In the 0.1-3.0 mg/kg groups, partial responders had among the lowest normalized peripheral clonal expansion, particularly in CD8+ T cells. On average, CD8+ T cells showed more expanded clones than CD4+ T cells after ivuxolimab. At doses from 0.1 to 3.0 mg/kg, clonal expansion was seen in both CD4+ and CD8+ blood T cells between baseline and week 6.

For sequencing of the TCRbeta CDR3 region, genomic DNA was extracted from the sorted cells. The immunoSEQ Assay was used for sequencing of TCRbeta CDR3 regions. TCRdb limited this immuneACCESS table to in-frame rearrangements with V and J called. A share of clones is missing; checked studies link under half to unresolved V genes, and the rest is unexplained. In all, the sample holds 70,000 to 95,000 clones, and about 92% of those were seen once. The biggest ten clones account for 0.45% to 0.6% of the sample. Patients with autoimmune disease history or receiving systemic immunosuppression were excluded from the trial. Peripheral blood for TCR sequencing was collected from all dose cohorts at baseline, on cycle 4 day 1, and on cycle 7 day 1. Samples came from an open-label, multicenter, first-in-human phase I dose-escalation trial of ivuxolimab. Adults with locally advanced or metastatic head and neck squamous cell, hepatocellular, melanoma or renal cell carcinoma were enrolled in the trial. Before TCR sequencing, CD4+ and CD8+ T cells were separately sorted from peripheral blood.

The rearranged chain carries TRBV28 and TRBJ1-4; the D gene is perhaps TRBD1, on 5 matching bases. Sequenced material: CD4+ or CD8+ T cells sorted from blood, taken in a trial of the OX40 agonist ivuxolimab. This clonotype originated in an adult with an advanced solid tumor such as melanoma, head and neck, liver or kidney cancer. The encoded CDR3 is CASTVGDRGAKLFF. The DNA sequence reads TGTGCCAGCACCGTGGGGGACCGCGGCGCGAAACTGTTTTTT.